This T cell receptor beta chain was observed in a study of blood T cell repertoires in COVID-19. At the level of the study: T cells, B-cell-depleted T cells, or PBMCs supplied cDNA or gDNA.

This clone came up a few times. Original data processing: Quantification of nucleated cells was approximated via reference gene primer amplification. Here immunoSEQ multiplex PCR was the method, and the copy in TCRdb shows in-frame clones only, minus some. V and J calls and clone size are copied from that table; D and trimming were computed from the DNA. The table includes approximately 100,000 clones, less than 85% detected once. Trimming left V 6 bases short and J 4 bases short, with 13 bases between. Per the germline V gene, CDR1 is SNHLY and CDR2 is FYNNEI. The CDR3 loop spans 13 amino acids. Material for sequencing was peripheral blood. The V gene is TRBV2, the J gene TRBJ2-7, with D maybe TRBD1 (6 bases). The receptor was derived from a woman aged 60-70 years with acute or convalescent COVID-19. CDR3 bases: TGTGCCAGCAGCCCTAGGACAGTTTACGAGCAGTACTTC. This encodes CASSPRTVYEQYF.